This T cell receptor beta chain was identified in a study of T cell changes during pregnancy in multiple sclerosis. Clones were sequenced by immunoSEQ multiplex PCR, and TCRdb holds only the in-frame ones, with some missing. This repertoire shows about 68,000 clones, 75% to 95% found once; its top ten account for around 1.5%. On this clone: Compared with germline, one end of the junction differs, possibly owing to a read error.

Per germline, CDR1 SQVTM and CDR2 ANQGSEA. The CDR3 contains 17 residues. This clonotype was sampled from a female donor with multiple sclerosis, enrolled in a pregnancy study. The source was peripheral blood, collected in the third trimester of pregnancy. The chain has TRBV29-1 and TRBJ1-1; a possible D gene is TRBD1 (5 bases). The CDR3 nucleotides read TGCAGGGTTGGGGGAGGTCTCGTACGGGGGGGGAACACTGAAGCTTTCTTT. Amino acids: CRVGGGLVRGGNTEAFF. Full variable domain (remainder filled in from reference TRBV29-1 and TRBJ1-1): SAVISQKPSRDICQRGTSLTIQCQVDSQVTMMFWYRQQPGQSLTLIATANQGSEATYESGFVIDKFPISRPNLTFSTLTVSNMSPEDSSIYLCRVGGGLVRGGNTEAFFGQGTRLTVV.